This T cell receptor beta chain was retrieved from a study of shared clonotypes between healthy human individuals. Methods used by the authors: ImmunoSEQ only sent back junction sequences with no quality scores, so filtering was done differently. Sequencing used immunoSEQ multiplex PCR; TCRdb keeps in-frame clones, though not all of them. The V and J calls and clone size come from that table; D and trimming were worked out from the DNA. The table has millions of clones, just over 90% seen once. The CDR3 contains 16 residues. The junction had 11 bases not matched to a gene; V was cut back by 6 bases and J by 3 bases. The germline CDR1 and CDR2 sequences are MDHEN and SYDVKM.

The chain carries TRBV28 and TRBJ2-3; TRBD1 matches 8 bases. The TCR was taken from a man between 18 and 35 years old in good health. The sample comprised naive CD4+ T cells sorted from blood. The subset was: CD45RA+ positively selected. CDR3: CASSPLQGAGTDTQYF. In DNA, the CDR3 is TGTGCCAGCAGCCCCCTCCAGGGGGCGGGTACAGATACGCAGTATTTT.